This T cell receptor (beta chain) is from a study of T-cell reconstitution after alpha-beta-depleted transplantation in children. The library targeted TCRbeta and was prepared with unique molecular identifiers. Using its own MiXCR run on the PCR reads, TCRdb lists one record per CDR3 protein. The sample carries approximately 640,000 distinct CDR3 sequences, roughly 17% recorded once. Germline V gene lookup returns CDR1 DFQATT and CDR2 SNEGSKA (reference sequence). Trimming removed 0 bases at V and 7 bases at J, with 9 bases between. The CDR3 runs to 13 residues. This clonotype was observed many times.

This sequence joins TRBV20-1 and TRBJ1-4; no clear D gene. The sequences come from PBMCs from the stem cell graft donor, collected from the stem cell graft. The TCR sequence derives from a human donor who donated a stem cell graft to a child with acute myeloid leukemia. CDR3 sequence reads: CSAREEGREKLFF. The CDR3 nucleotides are TGCAGTGCTAGAGAAGAAGGTCGTGAAAAACTGTTTTTT.